These 14 T cell receptor beta chains share one sample of origin, sequenced in a study of blood T cell repertoires in COVID-19. The assay was immunoSEQ multiplex PCR, and TCRdb's table has in-frame clones only and misses some. The sample has about 220,000 clones, nearly 90% seen once. Sequenced input: PBMCs or T cells enriched from blood (not recorded which). All receptors come from a man aged 30-40 years who had been exposed to COVID-19.

This chain uses TRBV4-3 with TRBJ1-4, with 8 bases aligning to TRBD1. With 6 bases clipped from V and 7 bases from J, the junction kept 7 bases outside the gene matches. CDR3 length: 14 amino acids. Germline V gene data show CDR1 as LGHNA and CDR2 as YSLEER. DNA for the CDR3: TGCGCCAGCAGTCGTCACAGGGGGGGTGAAAAACTGTTTTTT. This sequence encodes CASSRHRGGEKLFF.

The gene calls are TRBV20-1 and TRBJ2-5, with 9 bases aligning to TRBD2. V lost 3 bases, J lost 1 base, and 3 bases stayed unmatched. Germline CDR1 is DFQATT and CDR2 is SNEGSKA (reference sequence). The CDR3 sequence is 14 residues long. The CDR3, as DNA: TGCAGTGCTAGTCTAGCGGGACGCCAAGAGACCCAGTACTTC. It encodes CSASLAGRQETQYF.

CDR3 in amino acids: CASSESPRGGAFF. CDR3 nucleotide sequence: TGTGCCAGCAGCGAGAGTCCTAGGGGGGGAGCTTTCTTT. The chain uses TRBV9 and TRBJ1-1; maybe TRBD1 (6 bases). Per germline, CDR1 SGDLS and CDR2 YYNGEE. The CDR3 totals 13 residues. Trimming left V 3 bases short and J 10 bases short, with 16 bases between.

The chain is built from TRBV20-1 and TRBJ1-1; TRBD1 agrees at 9 bases. This CDR3 comprises 11 residues. The V gene's germline CDR1 is DFQATT and CDR2 SNEGSKA (reference sequence). The ends lost 6 bases at V and 13 bases at J; junction bases unmatched: 9. CDR3 sequence: CSAAPGQGIFF. The CDR3, as DNA: TGCAGTGCCGCCCCGGGACAGGGAATTTTCTTT.

The chain carries TRBV11-2 and TRBJ2-2; D is possibly TRBD2 (6 bases). Trimming took 5 bases from V and 5 from J, leaving 15 bases between them. CDR3 length: 15 residues. Germline V CDR1 and CDR2: SGHAT, FQNNGV. CDR3 residues: CASSQGLRVTGELFF. In DNA form, the CDR3 reads TGTGCCAGCAGCCAGGGACTTAGAGTAACCGGGGAGCTGTTTTTT. The full variable domain, in which reference TRBV11-2 and TRBJ2-2 provide the parts outside the CDR3, is EAGVAQSPRYKIIEKRQSVAFWCNPISGHATLYWYQQILGQGPKLLIQFQNNGVVDDSQLPKDRFSAERLKGVDSTLKIQPAKLEDSAVYLCASSQGLRVTGELFFGEGSRLTVL.

This clone was detected once. The CDR3 spells CASSVRTGDGYTF. DNA for the CDR3: TGTGCCAGCAGTGTTAGGACAGGGGACGGCTACACCTTC. The chain joins TRBV2 to TRBJ1-2, with TRBD1 matching 9 bases. Germline CDR1 reads SNHLY; CDR2 reads FYNNEI. V was pared by 4 bases and J by 8 bases, with 5 bases of the junction left unmatched. This CDR3 region has 13 residues. Using reference TRBV2 and TRBJ1-2 for the parts outside the CDR3, the full variable domain is EPEVTQTPSHQVTQMGQEVILRCVPISNHLYFYWYRQILGQKVEFLVSFYNNEISEKSEIFDDQFSVERPDGSNFTLKIRSTKLEDSAMYFCASSVRTGDGYTFGSGTRLTVV.

This chain uses TRBV6-5 with TRBJ1-2, with TRBD1 identical over 8 bases. Germline values: CDR1 MNHEY, CDR2 SVGAGI. The J segment lost 7 bases and the V segment lost 4 bases, leaving 11 bases of the junction unmatched. The CDR3 sequence is 15 residues long. The CDR3 DNA is TGTGCCAGCAGTTTCGGACAGGGATCGTCCTCTGGCTACACCTTC. This sequence encodes CASSFGQGSSSGYTF.

The chain couples TRBV4-1 to TRBJ1-5; 7 nucleotides agree with TRBD1. Per germline, CDR1 MGHRA and CDR2 YSYEKL. The CDR3 runs to 15 residues. Unmatched junction bases numbered 5, after V lost 3 bases and J lost 3 bases. In DNA form, the CDR3 reads TGCGCCAGCAGCCAGCGGACAGGCAACAATCAGCCCCAGCATTTT. Translated: CASSQRTGNNQPQHF.

The chain combines TRBV3-1 (or the pseudogene TRBV3-2) with TRBJ2-4, with D perhaps TRBD1 (6 bases). The germline V gene has CDR1 LGHDT and CDR2 YNNKEL (reference sequence). Between the trimmed V and J ends, which lost 1 base and 0 bases, there was a span of 22 bases. The CDR3 consists of 20 residues. The CDR3 loop reads CASSQGLRGRTAIAKNIQYF. The CDR3 region has the DNA TGTGCCAGCAGCCAAGGTCTTCGGGGAAGGACAGCTATAGCCAAAAACATTCAGTACTTC.

This sequence joins TRBV9 and TRBJ1-1; 7 bases match TRBD1. The CDR3 sequence is 12 residues long. Trimming cost V 3 bases and J 6 bases; bases outside gene matches: 2. Germline V gives CDR1 SGDLS, CDR2 YYNGEE. The CDR3 loop is CASSGDRAEAFF. CDR3 nucleotide sequence: TGTGCCAGCAGCGGCGACAGGGCTGAAGCTTTCTTT.

V is TRBV3-1 (or the pseudogene TRBV3-2) and J is TRBJ2-5; TRBD2 might be the D (6 bases). In germline, CDR1 is LGHDT, CDR2 YNNKEL (reference sequence). V lost 1 base to trimming and J lost 3 bases, with 18 bases between them. The CDR3 spans 17 residues. The CDR3, as DNA: TGTGCCAGCAGCCAAGGAAGGCTAGCGCTTTCGGAAGAGACCCAGTACTTC. Protein product: CASSQGRLALSEETQYF.

The V call is TRBV9, the J call TRBJ2-3; TRBD1 matches at 9 bases. The CDR3 spans 14 residues. Germline lookup yields CDR1 SGDLS and CDR2 YYNGEE. The V and J ends lost 3 bases and 4 bases, in that order; junction bases with no gene match: 3. The CDR3 here is CASSAGQGPDTQYF. Here the CDR3 DNA reads TGTGCCAGCAGCGCCGGACAGGGGCCAGATACGCAGTATTTT.

The V and J genes are TRBV2 and TRBJ2-1; D unresolved. This CDR3 contains 11 residues. Germline CDR1 and CDR2: SNHLY and FYNNEI. V was clipped by 7 bases and J by 5 bases, with 6 bases between them. DNA of the CDR3: TGTGCCAGCACCACTAACAATGAGCAGTTCTTC. It encodes CASTTNNEQFF.

This rearrangement joins TRBV5-1 to TRBJ2-7; 10 positions match TRBD2. With V trimmed by 4 bases and J by 2 bases, 6 bases remained unmatched. CDR1 and CDR2 from the germline V gene are SGHRS and YFSETQ. CDR3 length: 15 residues. The CDR3 DNA reads TGCGCCAGCAGCCCCTCTAGCGGGGGAACCTACGAGCAGTACTTC. Amino acid sequence: CASSPSSGGTYEQYF.